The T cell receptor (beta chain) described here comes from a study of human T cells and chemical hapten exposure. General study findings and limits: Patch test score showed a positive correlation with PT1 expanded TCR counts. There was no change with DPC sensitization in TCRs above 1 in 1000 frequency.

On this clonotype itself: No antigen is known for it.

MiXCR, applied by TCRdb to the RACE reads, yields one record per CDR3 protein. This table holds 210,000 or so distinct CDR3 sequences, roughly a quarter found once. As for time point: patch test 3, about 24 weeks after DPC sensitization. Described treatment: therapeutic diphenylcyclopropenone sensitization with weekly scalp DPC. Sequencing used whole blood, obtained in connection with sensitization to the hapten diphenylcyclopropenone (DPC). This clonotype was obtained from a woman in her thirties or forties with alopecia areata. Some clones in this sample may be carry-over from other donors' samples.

CDR3 nucleotides: TGCGCCAGCAGCCCAAGCGTCGGCTATGAGCAGTTCTTC. It specifies CASSPSVGYEQFF. V is TRBV4-3 and J is TRBJ2-1; unclear D gene. The germline CDR1 and CDR2 sequences are LGHNA and YSLEER. Trimming pared 4 bases from V and 8 bases from J, leaving 12 bases between. This CDR3 comprises 13 residues.